Listed below are T cell receptor beta chains from one sample, sequenced in a study of T cells in Graves' hyperthyroidism and ophthalmopathy. MiXCR, run by TCRdb on the multiplex PCR reads, gives a single entry per CDR3 protein. There are hundreds of thousands of distinct CDR3 sequences in the sample; around 16% occur only once, and roughly 7.4% lies in the top ten. Sequenced sample: blood. These receptors all stem from a woman under 30 with Graves' hyperthyroidism. The CDR3 runs from the conserved cysteine through the conserved F or W. The D gene is left open where the match is weak. The size of a clone is reported for some rows only, either as once, few or many, or as a class for expanded clones.

TGCAGTGCTAGATCCTCGGTAGGGCTTAATCAGCCCCAGCATTTT,CSARSSVGLNQPQHF,-,TRBJ1-5,TRBV20-1,many
TGTGCCAGCAGTGTAGGGGGACAGGGGCCCTACAATGAGCAGTTCTTC,CASSVGGQGPYNEQFF,TRBD1,TRBJ2-1,TRBV2,many
TGCGCCAGCAGCACGCACGGGACAGGGTTCCCAGATACGCAGTATTTT,CASSTHGTGFPDTQYF,TRBD1,TRBJ2-3,TRBV5-1,many
TGTGCCAGCCGCTTCGACAGGGGCTCCTACAATGAGCAGTTCTTC,CASRFDRGSYNEQFF,TRBD1,TRBJ2-1,TRBV28,many
TGTGCCAGCAGCGTAGAAGGTTCGAGGGGCACTGAAGCTTTCTTT,CASSVEGSRGTEAFF,-,TRBJ1-1,TRBV9,-
TGTGCCAGCAGTTACGGGGGTCCCACAGATACGCAGTATTTT,CASSYGGPTDTQYF,-,TRBJ2-3,TRBV6-6,-
TGTGCCAGCAGCCGGAGCGGGAGTAGAGGTAGTTCACTTTTCACAGATACGCAGTATTTT,CASSRSGSRGSSLFTDTQYF,TRBD2,TRBJ2-3,TRBV4-2,many
TGCGCCAGCAGCGCCGGGAGGGCGAACACTGAAGCTTTCTTT,CASSAGRANTEAFF,-,TRBJ1-1,TRBV5-1,many
TGTGCCAGCACCATAGTAGGCTCCTACAATGAGCAGTTCTTC,CASTIVGSYNEQFF,-,TRBJ2-1,TRBV12-3/TRBV12-4,-
TGTGCCAGCAGCTTAAGCGCGGGACAAACGCAGTATTTT,CASSLSAGQTQYF,-,TRBJ2-3,TRBV11-2,many
TGTGCCAGCAGACAGGGATATGGAAACACCATATATTTT,CASRQGYGNTIYF,-,TRBJ1-3,TRBV2,many
TGCAGCGTTGGTGGGGGACTAGCGGGAGGCTCCCAAGAGACCCAGTACTTC,CSVGGGLAGGSQETQYF,TRBD2,TRBJ2-5,TRBV29-1,-
TGCGCCAGCAAGACTGGGGACAGGGGTCTGGAGACCCAGTACTTC,CASKTGDRGLETQYF,TRBD1,TRBJ2-5,TRBV5-1,-